The 27 T cell receptor beta chains listed next were all sequenced from one sample in a study of T cells after yellow fever vaccination. TCRdb processed the 5' RACE reads anew with MiXCR; each CDR3 protein has one entry. This table has more than 300,000 distinct CDR3 sequences, around a tenth appearing once. Sequenced here: CD4+ T cells sorted from PBMCs, sampled 45 days after the yellow fever booster vaccination. These receptor sequences come from a man younger than 30 who received the YFV17D yellow fever vaccine.

About this clonotype itself: At one boundary the junction diverges from the germline segment, which might be a read error. The chain couples TRBV11-2 to TRBJ2-3; TRBD1 is a possible D gene (6 bases). CDR1 and CDR2 (germline): SGHAT, FQNNGV. The CDR3 length is 13 residues. The CDR3 bases are TGTGCCAGCTGGGGGCAGAACACAGATGCGCAGTATTTT. This sequence encodes CASWGQNTDAQYF.

About this clonotype: A read error may account for a junction end that differs from germline. The chain uses TRBV5-5 and TRBJ1-4, with D possibly being TRBD1 (5 bases). Germline lookup yields CDR1 SGHKS and CDR2 YYEKEE (reference sequence). The CDR3 runs 14 residues. CDR3 residues: CACSAGRQNEKLFF. CDR3 nucleotides: TGTGCCTGCAGTGCAGGGAGGCAGAATGAAAAACTGTTTTTT.

This clonotype has only a few counts. The chain recombines TRBV5-6 with TRBJ2-2; unclear D gene. V lost 0 bases to trimming and J lost 4 bases, with 4 bases between them. CDR1 SGHDT and CDR2 YYEEEE come from the germline V gene. This CDR3 is built from 13 residues. In nucleotides, the CDR3 is TGTGCCAGCAGCTTGGGGTTCACCGGGGAGCTGTTTTTT. The encoded protein is CASSLGFTGELFF.

This clonotype has only a few counts. The rearrangement links TRBV6-5 to TRBJ1-6; no clear D gene. In germline, CDR1 is MNHEY, CDR2 SVGAGI. The CDR3 totals 15 residues. V lost 4 bases to trimming and J lost 0 bases, with 7 bases between them. The CDR3: CASSWGLSYNSPLHF. Written as DNA, the CDR3 is TGTGCCAGCAGTTGGGGTCTCTCCTATAATTCACCCCTCCACTTT.

This chain connects TRBV11-2 to TRBJ2-1; perhaps TRBD1 as D (5 bases). V dropped 6 bases and J dropped 5 bases, with 11 bases sitting between them. CDR1 is SGHAT and CDR2 is FQNNGV in the germline V gene. The CDR3 sequence is 13 residues long. CDR3: CASRRLGHNEQFF. CDR3 bases: TGTGCCAGCAGGAGATTGGGGCACAATGAGCAGTTCTTC. The full variable domain, with the rest looked up from reference TRBV11-2 and TRBJ2-1, is EAGVAQSPRYKIIEKRQSVAFWCNPISGHATLYWYQQILGQGPKLLIQFQNNGVVDDSQLPKDRFSAERLKGVDSTLKIQPAKLEDSAVYLCASRRLGHNEQFFGPGTRLTVL.

This clonotype has a handful of counts. The genes are TRBV9 and TRBJ2-2; a weak D match, TRBD2 (6 bases). The CDR3 extends over 15 amino acids. CDR1 SGDLS and CDR2 YYNGEE come from the germline V gene. The V end was cut by 0 bases, the J end by 3 bases, with 9 bases between. The CDR3 spells CASSVVGGHTGELFF. Written as DNA, the CDR3 is TGTGCCAGCAGCGTAGTTGGAGGGCACACCGGGGAGCTGTTTTTT.

The V gene is TRBV3-1, the J gene TRBJ2-3, with 15 bases matching TRBD2. The CDR3 is 17 amino acids. Germline CDR1 reads LGHDT; CDR2 reads YNNKEL (reference sequence). Trimming took 6 bases from V and 4 from J; bases not matched to a gene: 8. The CDR3 DNA reads TGTGCCAGCAGTCGTGGACTAGCGGGGGGGACCCCAGATACGCAGTATTTT. Encoded protein: CASSRGLAGGTPDTQYF.

The chain has TRBV7-9 and TRBJ2-3; 9 positions agree with TRBD2. The CDR3 consists of 15 residues. V was pared by 5 bases and J by 5 bases, with 8 bases of the junction left unmatched. Germline V gene data show CDR1 as SEHNR and CDR2 as FQNEAQ (reference sequence). This CDR3 is CASSPLAGIIDTQYF. The CDR3 DNA is TGTGCCAGCAGCCCTCTAGCGGGGATAATAGATACGCAGTATTTT.

This clonotype was seen more than once but under ten times. The chain recombines TRBV28 with TRBJ1-2; D not resolved. V was cut by 6 bases and J by 3 bases, with 5 bases left in between. The CDR3 sequence is 11 residues long. Germline CDR1 MDHEN, CDR2 SYDVKM. CDR3 sequence: CASSTYYGYTF. CDR3 nucleotides: TGTGCCAGCAGCACCTACTATGGCTACACCTTC.

The J gene is TRBJ1-6, the V gene TRBV19; possibly TRBD1 for D (5 bases). The CDR3 totals 16 residues. The V end was cut by 4 bases, the J end by 4 bases, with 14 bases between. Looked up from germline, CDR1 is LNHDA and CDR2 is SQIVND (reference sequence). CDR3 DNA: TGTGCCAGTAGTAGACAGCCCGTATTATATAATTCACCCCTCCACTTT. This sequence encodes CASSRQPVLYNSPLHF.

The chain has TRBV7-2 and TRBJ2-3; perhaps TRBD1 as D (6 bases). V lost 2 bases, J lost 0 bases, and 9 bases lay in between. This CDR3 spans 15 amino acids. Germline V CDR1 and CDR2: SGHTA, FQGNSA. The CDR3 DNA follows: TGTGCCAGCAGCTTAAACAGGGCAAGCACAGATACGCAGTATTTT. This sequence encodes CASSLNRASTDTQYF.

This sequence joins TRBV6-5 and TRBJ1-1, with TRBD1 as a possible D gene (5 bases). The V end was cut by 8 bases, the J end by 9 bases, with 22 bases between. This CDR3 has 14 residues. Germline V CDR1 and CDR2: MNHEY, SVGAGI. The CDR3 spells CASHPRDPEWKAFF. In DNA, the CDR3 is TGTGCCAGCCATCCCCGGGACCCCGAATGGAAAGCTTTCTTT.

This clonotype has only a few counts. The V gene is TRBV9, the J gene TRBJ2-3; TRBD2 matches 7 bases. V was pared by 1 base and J by 3 bases, with 5 bases of the junction left unmatched. The CDR3 spans 15 residues. Germline CDR1 reads SGDLS; CDR2 reads YYNGEE. In DNA, the CDR3 is TGTGCCAGCAGCGTATCGGCGGGGGTGACAGATACGCAGTATTTT. Protein sequence: CASSVSAGVTDTQYF.

This clonotype was counted only a few times. The V and J genes are TRBV6-5 and TRBJ1-1; D not certain. Germline values: CDR1 MNHEY, CDR2 SVGAGI. This CDR3 spans 14 amino acids. Trimming took off 0 bases at V and 6 bases at J, with 11 bases between the two ends. The CDR3 DNA reads TGTGCCAGCAGTTACTCGAAGCTATCCGCTGAAGCTTTCTTT. This translates into CASSYSKLSAEAFF.

CDR3 bases: TGTGCCAGCTCACCATTCGGGGCCTCGGGGACTTCCCCGAACACTGAAGCTTTCTTT. Amino acids: CASSPFGASGTSPNTEAFF. J is TRBJ1-1 and V is TRBV18, with a tentative D call TRBD1 (5 bases). The V gene's germline CDR1 is KGHSH and CDR2 LQKENI. With 2 bases removed from V and 1 base from J, the gap between germline ends came to 23 bases. The CDR3 is 19 residues long.

There are many counts of this clonotype. This chain joins TRBV7-2 and TRBJ2-1; 8 nucleotides align to TRBD2. The CDR3 sequence is 15 residues long. V gave up 0 bases and J gave up 5 bases; unmatched junction bases: 3. In germline, CDR1 is SGHTA, CDR2 FQGNSA. Here the CDR3 reads CASSLALAGHNEQFF. CDR3 nucleotides: TGTGCCAGCAGCTTAGCGTTAGCGGGGCACAATGAGCAGTTCTTC.

At least ten counts were recorded for this clonotype. The CDR3 sequence is CASSFEGQGREKLFF. CDR3 sequence (DNA): TGCGCCAGCAGCTTCGAGGGACAGGGGCGGGAAAAACTGTTTTTT. The V and J genes are TRBV5-1 and TRBJ1-4, with 10 nucleotides matching TRBD1. V lost 2 bases and J lost 8; bases outside the gene matches: 6. CDR1 and CDR2 from the germline V gene are SGHRS and YFSETQ. The CDR3 is made up of 15 amino acids.

This clonotype was counted only a few times. This chain uses TRBV6-2 or TRBV6-3 with TRBJ1-5; a weak D match, TRBD1 (5 bases). V gave up 7 bases and J gave up 5 bases, with 9 bases separating them. This CDR3 comprises 12 residues. Germline V lookup: CDR1 MNHEY, CDR2 SVGEGT. This chain's CDR3 is CASKRGDQPQHF. The CDR3 nucleotides read TGTGCCAGCAAGAGGGGCGATCAGCCCCAGCATTTT.

This clonotype was seen only a few times. The V gene is TRBV9, the J gene TRBJ2-5, with 9 positions matching TRBD2. Germline V gene sequence: CDR1 SGDLS, CDR2 YYNGEE. Trimming cost V 4 bases and J 5 bases; bases outside gene matches: 12. This CDR3 has 16 amino acids. In DNA, the CDR3 is TGTGCCAGCAGCCCTACAAGATCTAGCGGGGCTGAGACCCAGTACTTC. Its translation is CASSPTRSSGAETQYF.

The V gene is TRBV7-2, the J gene TRBJ1-2; maybe TRBD1 (6 bases). The CDR3 covers 16 residues. The V end was cut by 4 bases, the J end by 6 bases, with 21 bases between. Germline CDR1 reads SGHTA; CDR2 reads FQGNSA. In nucleotides, the CDR3 is TGTGCCAGCAGCTGGGCAATGGAGCCGGGGGCGGATGGCTACACCTTC. Translation gives CASSWAMEPGADGYTF. Combining the CDR3 with reference TRBV7-2 and TRBJ1-2 gives the whole variable domain GAGVSQSPSNKVTEKGKDVELRCDPISGHTALYWYRQSLGQGLEFLIYFQGNSAPDKSGLPSDRFSAERTGGSVSTLTIQRTQQEDSAVYLCASSWAMEPGADGYTFGSGTRLTVV.

This clonotype was observed at least ten times. The chain uses TRBV3-1 and TRBJ2-7, with unresolved D. Germline V CDR1 and CDR2: LGHDT, YNNKEL (reference sequence). Trimming took off 1 base at V and 6 bases at J, with 7 bases between the two ends. The CDR3 runs 12 residues. This CDR3 is CASSQANSEQYF. CDR3 bases: TGTGCCAGCAGCCAAGCTAACAGCGAGCAGTACTTC.

This clonotype has ten or more counts. V usage is TRBV7-3 and J usage is TRBJ2-1; TRBD2 matches 11 bases. In germline, CDR1 is SGHTA, CDR2 FQGTGA. The V gene end was trimmed by 5 bases and the J gene end by 6 bases; junction bases not matched to a gene: 6. This CDR3 is built from 15 residues. This chain's CDR3 is CASSPLAGGLNEQFF. CDR3 bases: TGTGCCAGCAGCCCGTTAGCGGGGGGGCTCAATGAGCAGTTCTTC.

This clonotype was counted only a few times. This chain connects TRBV2 to TRBJ2-7, with TRBD1 as a possible D gene (5 bases). V lost 6 bases and J 2 bases, leaving 11 bases between the germline ends. The CDR3 is made up of 13 amino acids. From germline, CDR1 is SNHLY and CDR2 FYNNEI. CDR3 protein: CASRKGQAYEQYF. The CDR3 DNA follows: TGTGCCAGCAGAAAGGGGCAAGCCTACGAGCAGTACTTC.

The chain has TRBV7-9 and TRBJ2-1; 8 bases line up with TRBD2. CDR1 is SEHNR, CDR2 FQNEAQ, per germline (reference sequence). This CDR3 spans 16 amino acids. V was clipped by 4 bases and J by 6 bases; unmatched bases: 11. The CDR3, as DNA: TGTGCCAGCAGCTCCGGACAGACCAGCGGGGGCAATGAGCAGTTCTTC. It codes for CASSSGQTSGGNEQFF.

This CDR3 is CAWRGRTGRNSPLHF. The CDR3 DNA follows: TGTGCCTGGAGGGGCCGGACAGGGCGAAATTCACCCCTCCACTTT. The chain links TRBV30 to TRBJ1-6; 8 nucleotides line up with TRBD1. V lost 3 bases to trimming and J lost 7 bases; unmatched junction nucleotides: 8. CDR3 length: 15 amino acids. Germline V gene lookup returns CDR1 GTSNPN and CDR2 SVGIG (reference sequence).

Only a few counts were recorded for this clonotype. The genes are TRBV6-1 and TRBJ1-3; 7 bases align to TRBD1. Per the germline V gene, CDR1 is MNHNS and CDR2 is SASEGT. The CDR3 runs to 12 residues. J lost 2 bases, V lost 8 bases, and 0 bases had no gene match. CDR3 DNA sequence: TGTGCCAGCGGACAGGCTGGAAACACCATATATTTT. Translated: CASGQAGNTIYF.

The chain joins TRBV11-2 to TRBJ2-7; no definite D call. V was pared by 1 base and J by 1 base, with 8 bases between. Germline values: CDR1 SGHAT, CDR2 FQNNGV. This CDR3 comprises 14 residues. CDR3 sequence reads: CASSLGLLSYEQYV. The CDR3 DNA follows: TGTGCCAGCAGCTTAGGGCTTCTTTCCTACGAGCAGTACGTC.